This T cell receptor (beta chain) emerged from a study of blood T cell repertoires in COVID-19. Turning to the study itself: Samples taken during acute and convalescent COVID-19 were collected in the United States, Italy and Spain.

The ends were cut back, 4 bases at V and 4 bases at J, with 14 bases in the middle. Germline CDR1 and CDR2: SGHDT and YYEEEE. The CDR3 runs to 14 residues. In the original workflow: By means of reference gene primer amplification, nucleated cell counts were estimated. Generated by immunoSEQ multiplex PCR, the TCRdb table keeps only in-frame clones and is missing some. V and J calls and clone size are those listed in that table; D and trimming were worked out from the DNA. The table shows around 250,000 clones, with just under 85% occurring only once. The receptor's source is a woman older than 75 with acute or convalescent COVID-19. The chain carries TRBV5-6 and TRBJ1-2; TRBD1 is a possible D gene (6 bases). The sample was peripheral blood. Here the CDR3 DNA reads TGTGCCAGCAGCCCCCAGGGGCGAAGCTATGGCTACACCTTC. Its translation is CASSPQGRSYGYTF.